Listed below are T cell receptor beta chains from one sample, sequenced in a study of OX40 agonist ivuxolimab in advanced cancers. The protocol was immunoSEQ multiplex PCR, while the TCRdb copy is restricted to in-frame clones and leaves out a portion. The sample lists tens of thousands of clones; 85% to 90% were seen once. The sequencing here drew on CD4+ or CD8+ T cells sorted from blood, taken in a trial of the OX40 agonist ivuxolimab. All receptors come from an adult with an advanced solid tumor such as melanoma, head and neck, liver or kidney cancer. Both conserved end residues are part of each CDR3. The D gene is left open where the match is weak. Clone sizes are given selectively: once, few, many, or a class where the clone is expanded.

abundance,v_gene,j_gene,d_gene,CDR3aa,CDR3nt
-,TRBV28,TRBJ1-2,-,CASSFRGLGGYTF,TGTGCCAGCAGTTTCCGGGGGTTAGGTGGCTACACCTTC
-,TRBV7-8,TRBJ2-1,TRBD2,CASSSTGTSGSYEQFF,TGTGCCAGCAGCTCCACCGGGACTAGCGGGAGTTATGAGCAGTTCTTC
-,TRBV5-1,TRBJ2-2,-,CASSPSPGVNTGELFF,TGCGCCAGCAGCCCCTCACCGGGGGTCAACACCGGGGAGCTGTTTTTT
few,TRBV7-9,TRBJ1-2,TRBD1,CASSLAGTGGGYTF,TGTGCCAGCAGCTTAGCTGGGACAGGAGGTGGCTACACCTTC
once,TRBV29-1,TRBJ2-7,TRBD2,CSVEPGTSGKCRYEQYF,TGCAGCGTTGAACCCGGGACTAGCGGGAAGTGTCGCTACGAGCAGTACTTC
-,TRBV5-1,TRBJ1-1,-,CASSLSRGDTEAFF,TGCGCCAGCAGCCTTAGCAGGGGAGACACTGAAGCTTTCTTT
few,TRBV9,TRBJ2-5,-,CASSRALGETQYF,TGTGCCAGCAGCCGGGCCCTAGGGGAGACCCAGTACTTC
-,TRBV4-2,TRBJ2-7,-,CASSPRDTHYEQYF,TGTGCCAGCAGCCCCCGGGACACACACTACGAGCAGTACTTC
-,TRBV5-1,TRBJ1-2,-,CASSSDGIYGYTF,TGCGCCAGCAGCTCGGACGGTATCTATGGCTACACCTTC
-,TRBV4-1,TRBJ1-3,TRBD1,CASSLTPGTAGNTIYF,TGCGCCAGCAGCCTAACCCCCGGGACAGCTGGAAACACCATATATTTT
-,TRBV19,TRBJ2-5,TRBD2,CASTPGRGLAVGETQYF,TGTGCCAGTACCCCCGGACGGGGACTAGCGGTTGGGGAGACCCAGTACTTC
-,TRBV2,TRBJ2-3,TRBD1,CASKLGQITDTQYF,TGTGCCAGCAAACTGGGACAGATCACAGATACGCAGTATTTT
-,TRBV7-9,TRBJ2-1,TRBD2,CASSSVSGRLYEQFF,TGTGCCAGCAGCTCAGTTAGCGGGAGGCTCTATGAGCAGTTCTTC
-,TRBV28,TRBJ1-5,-,CASSLQGGYQPQHF,TGTGCCAGCAGTTTGCAGGGTGGATATCAGCCCCAGCATTTT
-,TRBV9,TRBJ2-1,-,CASSSTGPGQFF,TGTGCCAGCAGCTCTACAGGGCCGGGGCAGTTCTTC